Listed here are 32 T cell receptor beta chains from one sample, sequenced in a study of neoadjuvant nivolumab and ipilimumab in lung cancer. Some clones are missing from TCRdb's copy, which holds only in-frame ones; the method was immunoSEQ multiplex PCR. This table holds approximately 23,000 clones, approximately 81% found once. The material sequenced was peripheral blood, taken before neoadjuvant nivolumab, alone or with ipilimumab. All receptors derive from an adult with non-small cell lung cancer.

The V call is TRBV10-3, the J call TRBJ2-7, with a possible D match to TRBD2 (6 bases). V lost 4 bases and J 5 bases, leaving 18 bases between the germline ends. CDR3 length: 15 amino acids. Germline loops: CDR1 ENHRY, CDR2 SYGVKD. For the CDR3, the DNA is TGTGCCATCAGTGTTGCGGGAATTGAACAACACGAGCAGTACTTC. As protein: CAISVAGIEQHEQYF.

The chain is built from TRBV4-1 and TRBJ2-1, with D tentatively TRBD1 (5 bases). V was shortened by 2 bases and J by 7 bases, with 18 bases between the two germline ends. Germline V gene sequence: CDR1 MGHRA, CDR2 YSYEKL. The CDR3 is 16 residues long. Here the CDR3 DNA reads TGCGCCAGCAGCCAATCCCCCAGGGTGTTTGGGAATGAGCAGTTCTTC. This encodes CASSQSPRVFGNEQFF.

The chain uses TRBV12-5 and TRBJ2-1, with 7 bases identical to TRBD1. This CDR3 has 13 residues. After removal of 4 bases from V and 9 bases from J, the junction contained 6 bases not matched to a gene. Germline V gene sequence: CDR1 LGHNT, CDR2 FRNRAP. The CDR3 DNA reads TGTGCTAGTGGTTCATACAGGGGTACTGAGCAGTTCTTC. Translation gives CASGSYRGTEQFF.

V is TRBV7-9 and J is TRBJ1-1; the D is unclear. This CDR3 has 13 residues. Trimming removed 1 base at V and 1 base at J, with 4 bases between. Germline V gives CDR1 SEHNR, CDR2 FQNEAQ (reference sequence). The CDR3 sequence: CASSLGANTEAFF. The CDR3 nucleotides read TGTGCCAGCAGCTTAGGAGCGAACACTGAAGCTTTCTTT.

V is TRBV7-9 and J is TRBJ1-2, with D tentatively TRBD1 (5 bases). Per the germline V gene, CDR1 is SEHNR and CDR2 is FQNEAQ (reference sequence). Trimming pared 0 bases from V and 6 bases from J, leaving 8 bases between. The CDR3 covers 13 residues. CDR3 residues: CASSLAWGDGYTF. DNA for the CDR3: TGTGCCAGCAGCTTAGCTTGGGGCGATGGCTACACCTTC.

The J gene is TRBJ2-5, the V gene TRBV11-3; TRBD1 matches 7 bases. V lost 0 bases and J lost 2; bases outside the gene matches: 0. CDR1 SGHNT and CDR2 YENEEA come from the germline V gene. There are 14 residues in the CDR3. CDR3 DNA sequence: TGTGCCAGCAGCTTAGACAGGGGGCAAGAGACCCAGTACTTC. The encoded protein is CASSLDRGQETQYF.

The table lists this clone with a few counts. The rearrangement joins TRBV5-5 to TRBJ2-5; unclear D gene. CDR3 length: 14 residues. CDR1 and CDR2 from the germline V gene are SGHKS and YYEKEE (reference sequence). V was trimmed by 2 bases and J by 1 base, leaving 9 bases between them. The CDR3 region has the DNA TGTGCCAGCAGCTTTATAGAGGCCCAAGAGACCCAGTACTTC. It yields the protein CASSFIEAQETQYF.

The rearrangement joins TRBV30 to TRBJ1-1; 8 nucleotides agree with TRBD1. This CDR3 contains 13 residues. Losses at the gene ends were 8 bases for V and 1 base for J; bases not matched to a gene: 6. Germline CDR1 reads GTSNPN; CDR2 reads SVGIG (reference sequence). The CDR3 nucleotides read TGTGCCGGAGACAGGGGAGGGAACACTGAAGCTTTCTTT. As protein: CAGDRGGNTEAFF.

This clone was picked up a small number of times. V is TRBV11-3 and J is TRBJ2-3; 7 bases match TRBD1. The CDR3 sequence is 15 residues long. Per germline, CDR1 SGHNT and CDR2 YENEEA. The V gene end was trimmed by 5 bases and the J gene end by 3 bases; junction bases not matched to a gene: 8. The CDR3: CASSLGTVRTDTQYF. The CDR3 DNA reads as TGTGCCAGCAGCCTAGGGACAGTACGGACAGATACGCAGTATTTT.

The rearrangement links TRBV2 to TRBJ2-2; 10 positions match TRBD1. This CDR3 has 15 amino acids. Trimming cost V 8 bases and J 0 bases; bases outside gene matches: 3. Germline values: CDR1 SNHLY, CDR2 FYNNEI. CDR3: CASGTGATNTGELFF. CDR3 in DNA: TGTGCCAGCGGGACAGGGGCTACGAACACCGGGGAGCTGTTTTTT.

The rearrangement links TRBV30 to TRBJ1-2, with D perhaps matching TRBD1 (5 bases). The CDR3 sequence is 14 residues long. Per germline, CDR1 GTSNPN and CDR2 SVGIG (reference sequence). V lost 2 bases to trimming and J lost 7 bases, with 17 bases between them. The DNA of the CDR3 is TGTGCCTGGAGTCCCGGGACCGGAGCGGGTGGCTACACCTTC. Its translation: CAWSPGTGAGGYTF. Full variable domain (remainder filled in from reference TRBV30 and TRBJ1-2): SQTIHQWPATLVQPVGSPLSLECTVEGTSNPNLYWYRQAAGRGLQLLFYSVGIGQISSEVPQNLSASRPQDRQFILSSKKLLLSDSGFYLCAWSPGTGAGGYTFGSGTRLTVV.

The CDR3, as DNA: TGTGCCAGCTCACCACCTACTGGCAGGGTCCAAGAGACCCAGTACTTC. This gives the protein CASSPPTGRVQETQYF. This rearrangement joins TRBV18 to TRBJ2-5; TRBD1 might be the D (5 bases). The CDR3 has 16 amino acids. Trimming took off 0 bases at V and 1 base at J, with 12 bases between the two ends. Germline CDR1 reads KGHSH; CDR2 reads LQKENI.

This rearrangement joins TRBV2 to TRBJ1-3; no clear D. CDR1 SNHLY and CDR2 FYNNEI come from the germline V gene. V was clipped by 7 bases and J by 4 bases, with 17 bases between them. The CDR3 runs to 15 residues. CDR3 bases: TGTGCCAGCACTGAGGATCTAGGGCCCGGAAACACCATATATTTT. Protein: CASTEDLGPGNTIYF.

The chain employs TRBV5-1 and TRBJ2-7; perhaps TRBD2 as D (5 bases). The CDR3 has 13 residues. Germline V lookup: CDR1 SGHRS, CDR2 YFSETQ. Trimming pared 7 bases from V and 0 bases from J, leaving 11 bases between. The CDR3 DNA reads as TGCGCCAGCTCTATCCGGGACTCCTACGAGCAGTACTTC. The encoded protein is CASSIRDSYEQYF.

For the CDR3, the DNA is TGTGCCAGCAGCAACGACAGGGCGAGGGGGGCCAACGTCCTGACTTTC. It translates to CASSNDRARGANVLTF. The gene calls are TRBV5-4 and TRBJ2-6, with 7 bases matching TRBD1. The germline V gene encodes CDR1 SGHNT and CDR2 YYREEE (reference sequence). The CDR3 spans 16 residues. Trimming removed 4 bases from V and 4 bases from J; junction bases left unmatched: 8. Full variable domain (rest looked up from reference TRBV5-4 and TRBJ2-6): ETGVTQSPTHLIKTRGQQVTLRCSSQSGHNTVSWYQQALGQGPQFIFQYYREEENGRGNFPPRFSGLQFPNYSSELNVNALELDDSALYLCASSNDRARGANVLTFGAGSRLTVL.

This chain links TRBV4-3 with TRBJ2-5, with D unresolved. Germline lookup yields CDR1 LGHNA and CDR2 YSLEER. The V gene lost 1 base and the J gene lost 5 bases, with 8 bases spanning the gap. The CDR3 runs to 13 residues. In nucleotides, the CDR3 is TGCGCCAGCAGCCAAGTCGTGGGGGAGACCCAGTACTTC. It encodes CASSQVVGETQYF.

The rearrangement links TRBV30 to TRBJ2-1; tentatively, D is TRBD1 or TRBD2 (5 bases each). Germline V CDR1 and CDR2: GTSNPN, SVGIG (reference sequence). Trimming removed 0 bases at V and 9 bases at J, with 18 bases between. This CDR3 spans 15 amino acids. The CDR3 DNA reads as TGTGCCTGGAGTGTAGGTCTTGGGGGATCCGCTGAGCAGTTCTTC. As protein: CAWSVGLGGSAEQFF. Supplemented by reference TRBV30 and TRBJ2-1, the full variable domain reads SQTIHQWPATLVQPVGSPLSLECTVEGTSNPNLYWYRQAAGRGLQLLFYSVGIGQISSEVPQNLSASRPQDRQFILSSKKLLLSDSGFYLCAWSVGLGGSAEQFFGPGTRLTVL.

The sample holds a few counts of this clone. This rearrangement joins TRBV7-2 to TRBJ1-2; D call uncertain. Germline CDR1 is SGHTA and CDR2 is FQGNSA. The CDR3 contains 15 residues. With 1 base removed from V and 3 bases from J, the gap between germline ends came to 12 bases. CDR3 coding DNA: TGTGCCAGCAGCTTAGAACGCCGCTTGTACTATGGCTACACCTTC. It is translated as CASSLERRLYYGYTF.

The chain couples TRBV9 to TRBJ1-1; D is possibly TRBD1 (6 bases). CDR3 length equals 15 residues. V was cut by 4 bases and J by 6 bases, with 19 bases left in between. Germline assignment: CDR1 SGDLS and CDR2 YYNGEE. CDR3 in DNA: TGTGCCAGCAGCCTCAAAGGATATAGGGGGGCTGAAGCTTTCTTT. Its translation is CASSLKGYRGAEAFF.

The chain uses TRBV7-2 and TRBJ1-1; D possibly corresponds to TRBD1 (5 bases). The V gene lost 5 bases and the J gene lost 1 base, with 20 bases spanning the gap. CDR3 size: 17 residues. The germline V gene has CDR1 SGHTA and CDR2 FQGNSA. CDR3 loop: CASSLFGTLSWNTEAFF. The CDR3 nucleotides are TGTGCCAGCAGCCTCTTTGGGACCCTCAGTTGGAACACTGAAGCTTTCTTT.

The V gene is TRBV7-3, the J gene TRBJ1-3; tentative D call: TRBD1 (5 bases). Deletions cut 4 bases from V and 0 bases from J, with 13 bases between. This CDR3 region has 16 residues. Germline V gene lookup returns CDR1 SGHTA and CDR2 FQGTGA. This CDR3 reads CASSSGTPSSGNTIYF. CDR3 DNA sequence: TGTGCCAGCAGCTCCGGGACTCCGAGCTCTGGAAACACCATATATTTT.

This rearrangement joins TRBV13 to TRBJ1-1; D remains unclear. The germline V gene encodes CDR1 PRHDT and CDR2 FYEKMQ (reference sequence). CDR3 length: 13 residues. The V gene lost 5 bases and the J gene lost 0 bases, with 7 bases spanning the gap. The CDR3 sequence: CASSPSVNTEAFF. The CDR3 nucleotides read TGTGCCAGCAGCCCGTCAGTGAACACTGAAGCTTTCTTT. Complete variable domain (other parts from reference TRBV13 and TRBJ1-1): AAGVIQSPRHLIKEKRETATLKCYPIPRHDTVYWYQQGPGQDPQFLISFYEKMQSDKGSIPDRFSAQQFSDYHSELNMSSLELGDSALYFCASSPSVNTEAFFGQGTRLTVV.

This chain uses TRBV11-3 with TRBJ2-7, with 8 bases fitting TRBD2. Trimming at V came to 5 bases and at J to 6 bases, leaving 9 bases not matched to a gene. CDR1 and CDR2 from the germline V gene are SGHNT and YENEEA. This CDR3 region has 14 residues. In nucleotides, the CDR3 is TGTGCCAGCAGCCCGGGGGGGAGTTGGTCCGAGCAGTACTTC. The encoded protein is CASSPGGSWSEQYF.

The chain uses TRBV18 and TRBJ1-5; no clear D gene. CDR3 length equals 14 residues. The V and J ends lost 2 bases and 10 bases respectively, with 15 bases between them. Germline values: CDR1 KGHSH, CDR2 LQKENI. The CDR3 region has the DNA TGTGCCAGCTCACCATCTTACCCCGGGAGACCCCAGCATTTT. Translated: CASSPSYPGRPQHF.

This clone appeared a single time. The chain couples TRBV19 to TRBJ1-3; maybe TRBD1 (5 bases). Per germline, CDR1 LNHDA and CDR2 SQIVND (reference sequence). V lost 5 bases to trimming and J lost 1 base, with 9 bases between them. This CDR3 comprises 14 residues. The CDR3 DNA sequence: TGTGCCAGTAGTCTTCGACAGTCTGGAAACACCATATATTTT. Amino acids: CASSLRQSGNTIYF.

The chain carries TRBV5-4 and TRBJ2-4, with D perhaps being TRBD1 or TRBD2 (5 bases each). Germline CDR1 is SGHNT and CDR2 is YYREEE (reference sequence). There are 15 residues in the CDR3. Trimming removed 2 bases from V and 5 bases from J, with 14 bases in between. The CDR3, as DNA: TGTGCCAGCAGCTTTGACCGGGGCTCACAAAACATTCAGTACTTC. Its protein is CASSFDRGSQNIQYF. Filled out from reference TRBV5-4 and TRBJ2-4, the complete variable domain reads ETGVTQSPTHLIKTRGQQVTLRCSSQSGHNTVSWYQQALGQGPQFIFQYYREEENGRGNFPPRFSGLQFPNYSSELNVNALELDDSALYLCASSFDRGSQNIQYFGAGTRLSVL.

The chain couples TRBV10-3 to TRBJ1-2; D might be TRBD1 (6 bases). Trimming shortened V by 10 bases and J by 1 base, and 10 bases separated the two germline ends. Germline loops: CDR1 ENHRY, CDR2 SYGVKD. The CDR3 consists of 12 residues. CDR3 amino acids: CATGQINYGYTF. CDR3 nucleotides: TGTGCCACCGGACAGATTAACTATGGCTACACCTTC.

V usage is TRBV5-5 and J usage is TRBJ1-2; 9 nucleotides agree with TRBD1. CDR1 and CDR2 from the germline V gene are SGHKS and YYEKEE (reference sequence). The length of the CDR3 is 17 residues. The J segment lost 3 bases and the V segment lost 3 bases, leaving 12 bases of the junction unmatched. The DNA for the CDR3 is TGTGCCAGCAGCTCCTCCCCCGGGACAGGGTTGGACTATGGCTACACCTTC. It translates to CASSSSPGTGLDYGYTF.

This clone was seen just once. The rearrangement links TRBV18 to TRBJ1-2, with D perhaps matching TRBD1 (6 bases). There are 14 residues in the CDR3. Deletions cut 6 bases from V and 4 bases from J, with 15 bases between. Germline V gives CDR1 KGHSH, CDR2 LQKENI. The CDR3, as DNA: TGTGCCAGCTCTCCCGGACAGCGCCTCTATGGCTACACCTTC. Protein: CASSPGQRLYGYTF.

The genes are TRBV7-4 and TRBJ2-1; D remains ambiguous. Looked up from germline, CDR1 is SGHVT and CDR2 is SQSDAQ. V lost 4 bases, J lost 7 bases, and 20 bases lay in between. CDR3 size: 16 residues. The CDR3, as DNA: TGTGCCAGCAGCTCCCGGACCGTCTCCTCGGTAAATGAGCAGTTCTTC. This gives the protein CASSSRTVSSVNEQFF.

The DNA of the CDR3 is TGTGCCAGCGGCCTAGGCTCACAAGAGACCCAGTACTTC. It specifies CASGLGSQETQYF. The V call is TRBV9, the J call TRBJ2-5, with D hard to call. V gave up 7 bases and J gave up 2 bases, with 12 bases separating them. The length of the CDR3 is 13 residues. Germline-derived CDR1 and CDR2 are SGDLS and YYNGEE.

The rearrangement links TRBV6-5 to TRBJ2-1; a possible D gene is TRBD1 (5 bases). The CDR3 runs 13 residues. Looked up from germline, CDR1 is MNHEY and CDR2 is SVGAGI. The CDR3 DNA reads as TGTGCTTCGAGACGAAGGGGTTACAATGAGCAGTTCTTC. Translated, it gives CASRRRGYNEQFF.